Shown below are 5 T cell receptor beta chains from a single sample sequenced in a study of CD8+CD57+ T cells in acquired aplastic anemia (dated by TCRdb to between 2018 and 2020). Expansion of CD8+CD57+ cells had been shown by flow cytometry in the patients chosen for sequencing. TCRdb records Illumina HiSeq 2000 as the sequencer. TCR beta VDJ combination and CDR3 sequence profiling used genomic DNA as the template. TCRdb reran the public reads through fastp at Q25 and MiXCR, keeping productive beta chains. All rows with the same CDR3 protein become a single entry with the most common DNA and genes. The sample has 300,000 or so distinct CDR3 sequences on record, roughly 59% of them singletons. Jointly, the top ten make up 1% to 1.5% of the sample. The sample consisted of sorted CD4+, CD8+, or CD8+CD57+ T cells (not recorded which) from PBMCs. The receptor source for this set is a human donor with aplastic anemia.

The V call is TRBV29-1, the J call TRBJ2-1; D possibly matches TRBD1 or TRBD2 (6 bases each). Germline V gene sequence: CDR1 SQVTM, CDR2 ANQGSEA. CDR3 length: 15 residues. Trimming took off 1 base at V and 1 base at J, with 11 bases between the two ends. The DNA for the CDR3 is TGCAGCGTTGAAGCAGGGGAGGTGTCCTACAATGAGCAGTTCTTC. It specifies CSVEAGEVSYNEQFF.

This clonotype has only a few counts. The chain is built from TRBV20-1 and TRBJ1-6; D might be TRBD1 (5 bases). The V gene lost 0 bases and the J gene lost 10 bases, with 13 bases spanning the gap. The CDR3 is made up of 14 amino acids. Germline V gene sequence: CDR1 DFQATT, CDR2 SNEGSKA (reference sequence). CDR3 DNA: TGCAGTGCTAGAGACCCAGGGTGGATCTCACCCCTCCACTTT. Protein sequence: CSARDPGWISPLHF.

The genes are TRBV19 and TRBJ2-1; either TRBD1 or TRBD2 may supply D (5 bases each). Germline V gene data show CDR1 as LNHDA and CDR2 as SQIVND (reference sequence). The CDR3 is made up of 15 amino acids. Trimming removed 2 bases at V and 4 bases at J, with 12 bases between. CDR3 residues: CASSIYGAVYNEQFF. The CDR3 nucleotides read TGTGCCAGTAGTATATACGGGGCAGTTTACAATGAGCAGTTCTTC.

The rearrangement joins TRBV19 to TRBJ2-5, with a weak D call TRBD2 (7 bases). Germline assignment: CDR1 LNHDA and CDR2 SQIVND (reference sequence). Trimming shortened V by 7 bases and J by 11 bases, and 14 bases separated the two germline ends. The CDR3 sequence is 11 residues long. The CDR3 loop is CASNGGREQYF. CDR3 bases: TGTGCCAGTAACGGGGGGCGTGAGCAGTACTTC.

The chain links TRBV20-1 to TRBJ2-3; 7 nucleotides align to TRBD1. Germline V gives CDR1 DFQATT, CDR2 SNEGSKA (reference sequence). The length of the CDR3 is 16 residues. V lost 2 bases, J lost 3 bases, and 11 bases stayed unmatched. In DNA, the CDR3 is TGCAGTGCTAGACCTGCCAGGGGGAGTTTGACAGATACGCAGTATTTT. It translates to CSARPARGSLTDTQYF.